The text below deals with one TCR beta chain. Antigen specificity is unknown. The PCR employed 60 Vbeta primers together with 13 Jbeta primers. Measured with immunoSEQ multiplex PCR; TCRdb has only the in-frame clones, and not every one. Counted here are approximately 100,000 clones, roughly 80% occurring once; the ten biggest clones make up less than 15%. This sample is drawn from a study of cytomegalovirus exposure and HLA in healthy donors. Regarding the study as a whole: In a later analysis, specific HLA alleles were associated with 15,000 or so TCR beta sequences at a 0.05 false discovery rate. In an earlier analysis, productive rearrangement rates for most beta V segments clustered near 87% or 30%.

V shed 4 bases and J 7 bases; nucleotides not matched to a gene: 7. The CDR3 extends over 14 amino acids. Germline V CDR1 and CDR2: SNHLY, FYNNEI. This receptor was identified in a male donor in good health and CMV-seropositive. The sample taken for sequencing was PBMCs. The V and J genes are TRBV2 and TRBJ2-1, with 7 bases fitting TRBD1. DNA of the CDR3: TGTGCCAGCAGTGTTCGTGAGACAGGGAATGAGCAGTTCTTC. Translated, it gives CASSVRETGNEQFF.